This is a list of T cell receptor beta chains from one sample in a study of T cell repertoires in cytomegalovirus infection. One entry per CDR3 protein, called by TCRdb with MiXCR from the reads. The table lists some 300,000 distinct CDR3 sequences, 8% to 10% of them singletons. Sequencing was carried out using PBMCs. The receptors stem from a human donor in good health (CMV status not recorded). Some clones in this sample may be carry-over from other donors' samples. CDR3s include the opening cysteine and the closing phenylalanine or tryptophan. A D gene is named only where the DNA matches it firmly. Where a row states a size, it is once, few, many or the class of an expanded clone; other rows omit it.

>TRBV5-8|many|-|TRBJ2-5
TGTGCCAGCAGCCCCGGTGGCAGTCTTCGGGAGACCCAGTACTTC
CASSPGGSLRETQYF
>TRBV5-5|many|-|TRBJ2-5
TGTGCCAGCAGCTTACTCCTTCGAGAGACCCAGTACTTC
CASSLLLRETQYF
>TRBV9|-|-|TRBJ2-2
TGTGCCAGCAGCGTAGGCTCCGGGGAGCTGTTTTTT
CASSVGSGELFF
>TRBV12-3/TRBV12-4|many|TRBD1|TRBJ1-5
TGTGCCAGCGGGACAGGGGGTCAGCCCCAGCATTTT
CASGTGGQPQHF
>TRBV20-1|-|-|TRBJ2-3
TGCAGTGCTAGAGATCCCGACAGGGATACGCAGTATTTT
CSARDPDRDTQYF
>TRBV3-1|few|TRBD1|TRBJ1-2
TGTGCCAGCAGCCAAGAAGGGACAGGGTATAACTATGGCTACACCTTC
CASSQEGTGYNYGYTF
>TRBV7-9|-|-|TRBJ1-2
TGTGCCAGCAGCCTGGCAGAAAGGGTATACACCTTC
CASSLAERVYTF
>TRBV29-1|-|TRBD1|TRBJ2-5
TGCAGCGTTGAAGATCTTCAGGGACAGGGAATCGAGACCCAGTACTTC
CSVEDLQGQGIETQYF
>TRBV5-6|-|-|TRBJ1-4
TGTGCCAGCAGTCGAGGACCCCCTGCAACTAATGAAAAACTGTTTTTT
CASSRGPPATNEKLFF
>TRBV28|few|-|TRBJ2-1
TGTGCCAGCAGTTTCGCCGGGACGGTAGATCGGTTCTTC
CASSFAGTVDRFF
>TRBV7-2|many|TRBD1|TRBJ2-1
TGTGCCAGCAGCTCGGGACAGGGAGCCTCCAGTGAGCAGTTCTTC
CASSSGQGASSEQFF
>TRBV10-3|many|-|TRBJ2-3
TGTGCCATCACCCAGAGGGGCGACACTAGCACAGATACGCAGTATTTT
CAITQRGDTSTDTQYF
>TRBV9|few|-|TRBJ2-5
TGTGCCAGCAGCGGATTCTCGCGAGTGGAGACCCAGTACTTC
CASSGFSRVETQYF
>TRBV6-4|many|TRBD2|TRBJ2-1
TGTGCCAGCAGTGACTCGACTAGCGGGGGGGCCAATGAGCAGTTCTTC
CASSDSTSGGANEQFF
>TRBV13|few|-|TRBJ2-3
TGTGCCAGCAGCTTAAGAACGGCCGGGACCAAGACGGGGTATACGCAGTATTTT
CASSLRTAGTKTGYTQYF
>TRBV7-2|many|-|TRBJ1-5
TGTGCCAGCAGCTTAAGGGGAGAGACCAATCAGCCCCAGCATTTT
CASSLRGETNQPQHF
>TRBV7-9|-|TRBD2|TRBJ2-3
TGTGCCAGCAGCTTAGGTATTGGGGGACTAGTTGATACGCAGTATTTT
CASSLGIGGLVDTQYF
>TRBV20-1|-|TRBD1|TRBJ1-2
TGCAGTGCTTTAGGACAGGCTAACTATGGCTACACCTTC
CSALGQANYGYTF
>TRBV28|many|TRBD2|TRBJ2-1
TGTGCCAGCAGTTCGGGGGGGCGCTCCTACAATGAGCAGTTCTTC
CASSSGGRSYNEQFF
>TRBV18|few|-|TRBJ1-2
TGTGCCAGCTCACCAAGCAGGGAGGCGAGGGGCTACACCTTC
CASSPSREARGYTF
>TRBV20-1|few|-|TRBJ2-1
TGCAGTGCTAGAGATCGGGGGGCACCTAGATACAATGAGCAGTTCTTC
CSARDRGAPRYNEQFF
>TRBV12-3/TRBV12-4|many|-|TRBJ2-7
TGTGCCAGCCGGAGGGACAGCTCCTACGAGCAGTACTTC
CASRRDSSYEQYF
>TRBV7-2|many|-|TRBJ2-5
TGTGCCAGCAGCCTACAGGTTCCGACCCAGTACTTC
CASSLQVPTQYF
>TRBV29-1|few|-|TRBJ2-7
TGCAGCGTTGGGGAGGTAGCCTACGAGCAGTACTTC
CSVGEVAYEQYF
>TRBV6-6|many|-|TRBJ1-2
TGTGCCACCCGGGACACCCAGTCCACCTTC
CATRDTQSTF
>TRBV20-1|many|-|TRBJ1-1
TGCAGTGCTAGAAGAGGACAGATGAACACTGAAGCTTTCTTT
CSARRGQMNTEAFF
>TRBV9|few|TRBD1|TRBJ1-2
TGTGCCAGCAGCGTTTCCCGGGACAGGGGAAATGGCTACACCTTC
CASSVSRDRGNGYTF
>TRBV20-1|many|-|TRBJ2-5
TGCAGTCCTCTAGGGTCTAGCGTAGGGCAAGAGACCCAGTACTTC
CSPLGSSVGQETQYF
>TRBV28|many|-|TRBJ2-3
TGTGCCAGCAGTCGGGACAAACTCACAGATACGCAGTATTTT
CASSRDKLTDTQYF